Listed here are 2 T cell receptor beta chains from one sample, sequenced in a study of metastatic and nonmetastatic thyroid tumors. TCRdb re-called clones from the PCR reads using MiXCR. The sample has 20,000 to 25,000 clones, 20% to 30% seen once; the top ten hold more than 10%. No patient received treatment before thyroid surgery. The sequencing input was tumor tissue. Receptors originate from a male donor with papillary thyroid cancer or a benign thyroid nodule (not recorded which). Some clones in this sample may be carry-over from other donors' samples.

This clone counts as medium-sized. This chain joins TRBV13 and TRBJ2-2; D may be TRBD2 (5 bases). With 1 base removed from V and 7 bases from J, the gap between germline ends came to 16 bases. CDR3 length: 16 residues. Germline assignment: CDR1 PRHDT and CDR2 FYEKMQ (reference sequence). CDR3 coding DNA: TGTGCCAGCAGCTTAGCTGCCACCCCCGGGGACGGGGAGCTGTTTTTT. Translated: CASSLAATPGDGELFF.

This clone has a count of ten or more. This chain joins TRBV7-9 and TRBJ2-5; D remains unclear. V lost 7 bases and J lost 1, with 10 bases in between. Germline lookup yields CDR1 SEHNR and CDR2 FQNEAQ (reference sequence). The CDR3 has 13 residues. Here the CDR3 DNA reads TGTGCCAGCACCTTTAATTTCCAAGAGACCCAGTACTTC. Protein: CASTFNFQETQYF.